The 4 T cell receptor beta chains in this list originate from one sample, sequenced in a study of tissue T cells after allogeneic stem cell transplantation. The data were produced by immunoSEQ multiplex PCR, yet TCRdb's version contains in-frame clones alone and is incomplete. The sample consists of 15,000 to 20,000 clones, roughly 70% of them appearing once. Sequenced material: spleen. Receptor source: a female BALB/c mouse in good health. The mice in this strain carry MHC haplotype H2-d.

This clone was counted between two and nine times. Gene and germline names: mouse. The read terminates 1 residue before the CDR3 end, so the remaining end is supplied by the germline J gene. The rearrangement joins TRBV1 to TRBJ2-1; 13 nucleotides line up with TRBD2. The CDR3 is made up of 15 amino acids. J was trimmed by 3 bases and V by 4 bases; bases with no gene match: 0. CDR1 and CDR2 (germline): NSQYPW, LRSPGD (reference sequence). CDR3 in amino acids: CTCSGDWGGYAEQFF. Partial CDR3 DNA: TGCACCTGCAGTGGGGACTGGGGGGGCTATGCTGAGCAGTTC.

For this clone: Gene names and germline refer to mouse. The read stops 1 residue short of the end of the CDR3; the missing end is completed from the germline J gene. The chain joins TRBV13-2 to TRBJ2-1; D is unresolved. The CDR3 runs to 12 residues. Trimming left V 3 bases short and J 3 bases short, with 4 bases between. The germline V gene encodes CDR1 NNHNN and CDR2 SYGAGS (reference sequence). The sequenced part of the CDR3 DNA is TGTGCCAGCGGTGGGGGCTATGCTGAGCAGTTC. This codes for CASGGGYAEQF. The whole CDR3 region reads CASGGGYAEQFF.

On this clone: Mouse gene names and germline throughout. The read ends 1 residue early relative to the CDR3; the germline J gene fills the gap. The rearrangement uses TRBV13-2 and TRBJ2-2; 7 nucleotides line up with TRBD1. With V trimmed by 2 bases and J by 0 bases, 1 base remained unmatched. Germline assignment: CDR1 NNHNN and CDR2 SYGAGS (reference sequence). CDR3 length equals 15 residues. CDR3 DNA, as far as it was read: TGTGCCAGCGGTGACCAGGGGGCAAACACCGGGCAGCTCTAC. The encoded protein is CASGDQGANTGQLY. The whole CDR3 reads CASGDQGANTGQLYF.

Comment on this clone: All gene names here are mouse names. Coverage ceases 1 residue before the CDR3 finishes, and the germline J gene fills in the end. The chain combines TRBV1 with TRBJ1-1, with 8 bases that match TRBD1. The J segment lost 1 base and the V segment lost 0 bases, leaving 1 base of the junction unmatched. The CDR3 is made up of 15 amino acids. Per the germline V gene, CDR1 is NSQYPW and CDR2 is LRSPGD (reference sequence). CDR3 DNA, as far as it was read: TGCACCTGCAGTGCAGACAGGGGGCTAAACACAGAAGTCTTC. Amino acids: CTCSADRGLNTEVF. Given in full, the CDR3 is CTCSADRGLNTEVFF.